This is a list of T cell receptor beta chains from one sample in a study of identical twins. TCRdb reprocessed the 5' RACE reads via MiXCR and lists one record per CDR3 protein. The table has 600,000 to 850,000 distinct CDR3 sequences, around a sixth seen once. This sample also belongs to another study, concerning T cells expressing NK-cell markers.

The specimen was PBMCs. These receptors were collected from a woman aged 18-30 years in good health. CDR3s include the opening cysteine and the closing phenylalanine or tryptophan. A D gene is named only where the DNA matches it firmly. Expanded clones are given a class, and other clones once, few, many or no size at all.

clone size	J gene	D gene	V gene	CDR3 DNA	CDR3 protein
many	TRBJ2-5	-	TRBV7-2	TGTGCCAGCAGCTCAGTGGGGGCGCGGGTCGAGACCCAGTACTTC	CASSSVGARVETQYF
many	TRBJ1-5	-	TRBV20-1	TGCAGTGCTAGCCTGGCGGGTAGCAATCAGCCCCAGCATTTT	CSASLAGSNQPQHF
-	TRBJ2-2	-	TRBV5-1	TGCGCCAGCAGCTTGAGACTAGAAGGCGGGGAGCTGTTTTTT	CASSLRLEGGELFF
-	TRBJ2-3	-	TRBV5-1	TGCGCCAGCAGCTTCAGAGGAGGGGCGGGCGGCACAGATACGCAGTATTTT	CASSFRGGAGGTDTQYF
-	TRBJ2-5	-	TRBV12-3/TRBV12-4	TGTGCCAGCAGTTTAAGTCAGTGGGGTTGGGCTGAAGAGACCCAGTACTTC	CASSLSQWGWAEETQYF
-	TRBJ2-7	TRBD1	TRBV5-1	TGCGCCAGCAGCTTACAGGGGGGTCCTCATGGCGAGCAGTACTTC	CASSLQGGPHGEQYF
few	TRBJ2-7	-	TRBV20-1	TGCAGTGCTGCCCGTTTGTATAACGAGCAGTACTTC	CSAARLYNEQYF
-	TRBJ2-7	-	TRBV20-1	TGCAGTGCTGTCTTATCGGCGCGGCAGTACTTC	CSAVLSARQYF
few	TRBJ2-3	TRBD2	TRBV6-1	TGTGCCAGCACCCTACGGGGGGAGCGCGATACGCAGTATTTT	CASTLRGERDTQYF
-	TRBJ2-3	TRBD1	TRBV20-1	TGCTGTGCTAGACCTGGGACAGGGGGCGAGGCAGATACGCAGTATTTT	CCARPGTGGEADTQYF
few	TRBJ2-6	-	TRBV9	TGTGCCAGCACCCCAACGGGCTCCGGGGCCAACGTCCTGACTTTC	CASTPTGSGANVLTF
few	TRBJ1-6	-	TRBV18	TGTGCCAGCTCAGGGGATTATAATTCACCCCTCCACTTT	CASSGDYNSPLHF
few	TRBJ2-7	-	TRBV6-2/TRBV6-3	TGTGCCAGCGGCAACTCGGGCTGGCAGGAGCAGTACTTC	CASGNSGWQEQYF
-	TRBJ2-7	TRBD1	TRBV10-3	TGTGCCATCAAAGGGACAGATTCCTACGAGCAGTACTTC	CAIKGTDSYEQYF
-	TRBJ1-1	TRBD1	TRBV29-1	TGCAGCGTTGTAGGCTGGGGACAGGGAGAAACTGAAGCTTTCTTT	CSVVGWGQGETEAFF
many	TRBJ2-3	-	TRBV12-3/TRBV12-4	TGTGCCAGCAGTTTGCAGGGGGGCCGGGGAGATACGCAGTATTTT	CASSLQGGRGDTQYF
-	TRBJ2-7	-	TRBV11-2	TGTGCCAGCAGCTTAGGTCCGCTAGACCCGTACGAGCAGTACTTC	CASSLGPLDPYEQYF
few	TRBJ2-7	TRBD1	TRBV5-1	TGCGCCAGCAGAACGGGACAGGGGACGGGACTGGGCTACGAGCAGTACTTC	CASRTGQGTGLGYEQYF
-	TRBJ2-5	-	TRBV18	TGTGCCAGCTCACCCTGGCAGGGGCAAGAGACCCAGTACTTC	CASSPWQGQETQYF
few	TRBJ2-1	-	TRBV27	TGTGCCAGCAGTTTATCGCCGGGCAGCGGCTCCTACAATGAGCAGTTCTTC	CASSLSPGSGSYNEQFF
-	TRBJ1-2	-	TRBV6-2/TRBV6-3	TGTGCCAGCAGTTACGAAGTCAGGGACTATGGCTACACCTTC	CASSYEVRDYGYTF
few	TRBJ2-5	-	TRBV12-3/TRBV12-4	TGTGCCAGCAGTTTTGTTCAAGAGACCCAGTACTTC	CASSFVQETQYF
once	TRBJ2-2	TRBD1	TRBV15	TGTGCCACCAGCAGGGACAGGGGCCACACGAACACCGGGGAGCTGTTTTTT	CATSRDRGHTNTGELFF
-	TRBJ2-5	-	TRBV6-5	TGTGCCAGCAGTTACTCGTGGGGGTTACAAGAGACCCAGTACTTC	CASSYSWGLQETQYF
-	TRBJ1-5	-	TRBV12-3/TRBV12-4	TGTGCCAGCAGTTTAGAAAGGGGGGGAAGCAATCAGCCCCAGCATTTT	CASSLERGGSNQPQHF
-	TRBJ1-2	-	TRBV20-1	TGCAGTGCTAGAGATTTAGGCTATGGCTACACCTTC	CSARDLGYGYTF